What follows is one TCR beta chain and its context. This sample was included in a study of blood T cell repertoires in COVID-19. Study overall: Samples of COVID-19 (acute and convalescent) were obtained from the United States, Italy and Spain. Nucleic acid was either cDNA or gDNA, and it came from T cells, B-cell-depleted T cells, or PBMCs.

Study processing details: Researchers report that nucleated cell counts were estimated from reference gene primer amplification. TCRdb keeps only in-frame clones here, not all; method: immunoSEQ multiplex PCR. V and J calls and clone size are copied from that table; D and trimming were computed from the DNA. The table includes 160,000 or so clones, 65% to 85% detected once. Sequencing used peripheral blood. This receptor was identified in a man in his 60s with active or convalescent COVID-19.

For the CDR3, the DNA is TGCGCCAGCAGTCGGCAGGGCAATCATGGCTACACCTTC. It translates to CASSRQGNHGYTF. The V gene is TRBV10-2, the J gene TRBJ1-2, with D perhaps matching TRBD1 (5 bases). The V and J ends lost 5 bases and 6 bases respectively, with 13 bases between them. CDR3 length: 13 amino acids. Germline loops: CDR1 WSHSY, CDR2 SAAADI.